Listed below are T cell receptor beta chains from one sample, sequenced in a study of CD8+ T cells in alopecia areata. Assay: immunoSEQ multiplex PCR; the TCRdb copy retains only in-frame clones and omits some. The sample carries 180,000 or so clones, 45% to 60% recorded once. The material was CD8+ T cells sorted from blood, obtained around week 54, from a patient treated with tofacitinib. The source of these receptors is a human donor with alopecia areata. Both conserved end residues are part of each CDR3. The order of the fields is clone size, D gene, J gene, V gene, CDR3 DNA, CDR3 protein. D genes are given only for firm matches. Clone size is given for some rows only: seen once, a few or many times, or a class if the clone is expanded.

NA TRBD1 TRBJ2-2 TRBV6-5 TGTGCCAGCAGTTGGGCGACGGACAGGGGGCTCGGGGAGCTGTTTTTT CASSWATDRGLGELFF
NA TRBD1 TRBJ2-1 TRBV5-6 TGTGCCAGCAGCTTGGGTGGGACAGGGTACAATGAGCAGTTCTTC CASSLGGTGYNEQFF
few NA TRBJ2-3 TRBV4-1 TGCGCCAGCAGCCAAGTTTACACTAGCACAGATACGCAGTATTTT CASSQVYTSTDTQYF
few NA TRBJ1-4 TRBV13 TGTGCCAGCAGCCCTCAGCGGCCAACTAATGAAAAACTGTTTTTT CASSPQRPTNEKLFF
NA NA TRBJ2-2 TRBV7-3 TGTGCCAGCAGCTTAGCTGGAACCGGGGAGCTGTTTTTT CASSLAGTGELFF
NA NA TRBJ2-1 TRBV5-4 TGTGCCAGCAGCTTGATCGGACGGGACAATGAGCAGTTCTTC CASSLIGRDNEQFF
NA NA TRBJ2-3 TRBV6-5 TGTGCCAGCAAACAAGACGGGGAGTCGGATACGCAGTATTTT CASKQDGESDTQYF
few TRBD1 TRBJ2-5 TRBV5-1 TGCGCCAGCACCGTCCGGGACAGGGGGATCCAAGAGACCCAGTACTTC CASTVRDRGIQETQYF
few NA TRBJ1-1 TRBV6-6 TGTGCCAGCAGTTTACAGGGCGGTTTGGGAAAGACTGAAGCTTTCTTT CASSLQGGLGKTEAFF
NA TRBD1 TRBJ1-5 TRBV13 TGTGCCAGCAGCCCTGGGGGGACAGGGGCCCCGGGGCCCCAGCATTTT CASSPGGTGAPGPQHF
NA NA TRBJ1-2 TRBV7-9 TGTGCCAGCAGCTTATCGTCCGGGGGCTATGGCTACACCTTC CASSLSSGGYGYTF
NA NA TRBJ1-1 TRBV9 TGTGCCAGCAGCGCCTTACAGGGCGGCACTGAAGCTTTCTTT CASSALQGGTEAFF
NA NA TRBJ2-5 TRBV7-7 TGTGCTAGCAGTCCAACCCAGGGGGAGACCCAGTACTTC CASSPTQGETQYF
NA NA TRBJ2-6 TRBV6-1 TGTGCCAGCCTCCCTGACAACCCTGGGGCCAACGTCCTGACTTTC CASLPDNPGANVLTF
NA NA TRBJ2-5 TRBV19 TGTGCCAGTAGTATCCCGGGACAAGCAGAGACCCAGTACTTC CASSIPGQAETQYF
few NA TRBJ2-2 TRBV12-5 TGTGCTAGTGGTTCGACAGCAAGTAACACCGGGGAGCTGTTTTTT CASGSTASNTGELFF
NA NA TRBJ2-1 TRBV5-1 TGCGCCAGCAGCTTACCCGCACCTCACAATGAGCAGTTCTTC CASSLPAPHNEQFF
NA NA TRBJ1-2 TRBV9 TGTGCCAGCAGCGTAGTTGGAGGAGCCTATGGCTACACCTTC CASSVVGGAYGYTF
NA NA TRBJ2-7 TRBV29-1 TGCAGCGTTCTACAGGGCGTCGAGCAGTACTTC CSVLQGVEQYF
NA NA TRBJ1-1 TRBV4-2 TGTGCCAGCAGCCAAGATTGGGCGGCCATGGCTGAAGCTTTCTTT CASSQDWAAMAEAFF
NA NA TRBJ2-1 TRBV11-2 TGTGCCAGCAGCACGGACAGCCCTAATGAGCAGTTCTTC CASSTDSPNEQFF
NA TRBD1 TRBJ1-6 TRBV7-6 TGTGCCAGCAGCCTTGGGACAGTTAATTCACCCCTCCACTTT CASSLGTVNSPLHF
few NA TRBJ1-2 TRBV6-5 TGTGCCAGCAGACCCGGGACGGGCTATGTCTACACCTTC CASRPGTGYVYTF
few NA TRBJ1-5 TRBV27 TGTGCCAGCAGTTTAAGCAGGGGCGCAAATCAGCCCCAGCATTTT CASSLSRGANQPQHF
NA NA TRBJ1-1 TRBV15 TGTGCCACCAGCAAGGAGGTGGACACTGAAGCTTTCTTT CATSKEVDTEAFF
NA NA TRBJ1-2 TRBV13 TGTGCCAGCAGCTTAGGCAATGCGGGTGACTATGGCTACACCTTC CASSLGNAGDYGYTF
NA NA TRBJ1-6 TRBV7-8 TGTGCCAGCAGCCCGGCTCCAGGCTCTACACCCCTCCACTTT CASSPAPGSTPLHF
NA NA TRBJ2-5 TRBV9 TGTGCCAGCAGCGAGGTTGGAGTTGGGGAGACCCAGTACTTC CASSEVGVGETQYF
NA TRBD2 TRBJ2-2 TRBV9 TGTGCCAGCAGCCTCGGGGGGATCGGGGAGCTGTTTTTT CASSLGGIGELFF
few NA TRBJ2-7 TRBV5-6 TGTGCCAGCAGCTTGGCGGAATCCTACGAGCAGTACTTC CASSLAESYEQYF
NA NA TRBJ1-1 TRBV30 TGTGCCTGGACGGTGGGGGACACTGAAGCTTTCTTT CAWTVGDTEAFF
NA NA TRBJ2-4 TRBV7-9 TGTGCCAGCACCCAAAGCGAGGGTTTCGCCAAAAACATTCAGTACTTC CASTQSEGFAKNIQYF
NA NA TRBJ1-2 TRBV7-8 TGTGCCAGCAGCTCGCAGGACTCTAACTATGGCTACACCTTC CASSSQDSNYGYTF
NA TRBD2 TRBJ2-5 TRBV29-1 TGCAGCGTTGGATGGACTAGCGGGGGAAAACAAGAGACCCAGTACTTC CSVGWTSGGKQETQYF
NA NA TRBJ1-4 TRBV5-6 TGTGCCAGCAGCCCCCGTGAAGGATTAAATGAAAAACTGTTTTTT CASSPREGLNEKLFF
NA NA TRBJ1-2 TRBV7-3 TGTGCCAGCAGCCCCGGGACGGACTATGGCTACACCTTC CASSPGTDYGYTF
NA TRBD1 TRBJ1-2 TRBV9 TGTGCCAGCAGCGTAGGGGACAGGGGGCGAGCGGTCTATGGCTACACCTTC CASSVGDRGRAVYGYTF
NA NA TRBJ1-1 TRBV30 TGTGCCTGGACTCATGGGAGTGACACTGAAGCTTTCTTT CAWTHGSDTEAFF
NA NA TRBJ1-2 TRBV7-9 TGTGCCAGCAGCGGAAGAACAGGGCCCTATGGCTACACCTTC CASSGRTGPYGYTF
NA NA TRBJ1-1 TRBV6-1 TGTGCCAGCAGTGATCTTGGGGGTCGTCTCACTGAAGCTTTCTTT CASSDLGGRLTEAFF
NA NA TRBJ2-7 TRBV2 TGTGCCACTGTTGGTTACGAGCAGTACTTC CATVGYEQYF
NA NA TRBJ1-1 TRBV5-1 TGCGCCAGCAGCTTGTCGCTGGACAGCACTGAAGCTTTCTTT CASSLSLDSTEAFF
few NA TRBJ1-2 TRBV9 TGTGCCAGCAGCGTAGGCGGGGGAGCTAACTATGGCTACACCTTC CASSVGGGANYGYTF
NA NA TRBJ2-7 TRBV27 TGTGCCAGCAGCCAAACGGGACGGCCCTACGAGCAGTACTTC CASSQTGRPYEQYF
NA NA TRBJ1-1 TRBV7-6 TGTGCCAGCAGCTTAGGGCGCGCAGAAGAAGCTTTCTTT CASSLGRAEEAFF
NA TRBD1 TRBJ2-3 TRBV7-9 TGTGCCAGCAGTCTTCCGGTTAACAGGGGGGCTAGCACAGATACGCAGTATTTT CASSLPVNRGASTDTQYF
NA NA TRBJ1-6 TRBV30 TGTGCCTGGAGTGTACCCGGGGGGGCAGTGGGTTCACCCCTCCACTTT CAWSVPGGAVGSPLHF
NA NA TRBJ2-7 TRBV2 TGTGCCAGCAGTGGAGGGAACTCCTACGAGCAGTACTTC CASSGGNSYEQYF
once NA TRBJ2-6 TRBV6-6 TGTGCCAGCACACAGACTGGGGCCAACGTCCTGACTTTC CASTQTGANVLTF
few NA TRBJ2-7 TRBV2 TGTGCCAGCAAATTGGGGGCTGGGGGCGAGCAGTACTTC CASKLGAGGEQYF
NA NA TRBJ2-7 TRBV2 TGTGCCAGCAGTGAACTCGAAGTGGAGCAGTACTTC CASSELEVEQYF
NA NA TRBJ2-7 TRBV4-2 TGTGCCAGCAGCCAAGTGGACAAGGGGCCCTACGAGCAGTACTTC CASSQVDKGPYEQYF
NA TRBD2 TRBJ2-5 TRBV9 TGTGCCAGCAGCAGCTACAGCGGGGGGCCTGAGACCCAGTACTTC CASSSYSGGPETQYF
few TRBD2 TRBJ2-1 TRBV6-5 TGTGCCAGCAGTTTCAGGACTAGCTCCTACAATGAGCAGTTCTTC CASSFRTSSYNEQFF
NA NA TRBJ1-5 TRBV6-5 TGTGCCAGCCAGTATGGGGTCAATCAGCCCCAGCATTTT CASQYGVNQPQHF
once TRBD1 TRBJ2-7 TRBV27 TGTGCCAGCAGTTTAGGTCCAGGGGGCAGAGAGCAGTACTTC CASSLGPGGREQYF